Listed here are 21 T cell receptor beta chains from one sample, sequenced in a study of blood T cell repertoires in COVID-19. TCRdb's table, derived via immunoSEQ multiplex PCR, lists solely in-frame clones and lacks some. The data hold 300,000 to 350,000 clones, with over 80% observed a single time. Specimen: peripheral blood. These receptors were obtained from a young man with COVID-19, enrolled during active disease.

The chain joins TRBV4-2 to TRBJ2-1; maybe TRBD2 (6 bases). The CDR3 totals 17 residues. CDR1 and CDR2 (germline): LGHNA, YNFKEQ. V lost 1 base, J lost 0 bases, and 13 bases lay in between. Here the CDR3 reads CASSQGGGISSYNEQFF. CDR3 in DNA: TGTGCCAGCAGCCAAGGTGGCGGGATTAGCTCCTACAATGAGCAGTTCTTC.

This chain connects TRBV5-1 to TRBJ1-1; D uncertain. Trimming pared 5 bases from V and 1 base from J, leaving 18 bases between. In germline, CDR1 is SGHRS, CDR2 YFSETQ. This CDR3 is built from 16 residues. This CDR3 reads CASSPPSTVRNTEAFF. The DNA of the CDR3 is TGCGCCAGCAGTCCACCCTCAACAGTCCGGAACACTGAAGCTTTCTTT.

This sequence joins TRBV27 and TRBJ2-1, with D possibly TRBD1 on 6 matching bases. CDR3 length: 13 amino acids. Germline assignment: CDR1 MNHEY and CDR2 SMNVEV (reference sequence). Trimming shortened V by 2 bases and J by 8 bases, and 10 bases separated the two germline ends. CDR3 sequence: CASSLRGGYEQFF. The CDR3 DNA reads TGTGCCAGCAGTTTAAGAGGGGGTTATGAGCAGTTCTTC.

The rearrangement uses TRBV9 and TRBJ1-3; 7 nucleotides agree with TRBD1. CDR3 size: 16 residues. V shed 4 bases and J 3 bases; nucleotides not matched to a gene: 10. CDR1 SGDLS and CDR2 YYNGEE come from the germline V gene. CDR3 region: CASSPRVGTVGNTIYF. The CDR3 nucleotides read TGTGCCAGCAGCCCGCGAGTAGGGACAGTTGGAAACACCATATATTTT.

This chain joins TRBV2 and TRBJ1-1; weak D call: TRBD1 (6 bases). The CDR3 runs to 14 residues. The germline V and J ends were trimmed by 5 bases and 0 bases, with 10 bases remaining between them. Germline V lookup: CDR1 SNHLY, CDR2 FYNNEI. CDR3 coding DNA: TGTGCCAGCAGTCTAGGACAGATGAACACTGAAGCTTTCTTT. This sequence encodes CASSLGQMNTEAFF.

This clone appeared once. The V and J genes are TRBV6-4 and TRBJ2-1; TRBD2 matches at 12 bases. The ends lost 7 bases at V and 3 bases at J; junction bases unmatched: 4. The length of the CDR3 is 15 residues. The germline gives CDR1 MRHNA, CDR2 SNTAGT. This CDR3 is CASMRTSGDYNEQFF. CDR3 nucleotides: TGTGCCAGCATGCGGACTAGCGGGGACTACAATGAGCAGTTCTTC.

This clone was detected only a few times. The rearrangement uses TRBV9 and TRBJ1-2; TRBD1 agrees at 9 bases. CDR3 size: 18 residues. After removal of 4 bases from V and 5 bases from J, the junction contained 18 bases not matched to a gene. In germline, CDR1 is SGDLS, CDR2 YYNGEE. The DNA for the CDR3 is TGTGCCAGCAGCACGAACCCGGGACAGGGAACGTTGGGGTATGGCTACACCTTC. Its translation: CASSTNPGQGTLGYGYTF.

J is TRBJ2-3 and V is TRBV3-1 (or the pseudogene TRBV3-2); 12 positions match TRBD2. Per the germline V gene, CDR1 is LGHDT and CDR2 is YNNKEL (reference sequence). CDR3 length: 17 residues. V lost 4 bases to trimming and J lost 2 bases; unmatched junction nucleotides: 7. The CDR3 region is CASSPGTSGWYTDTQYF. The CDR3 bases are TGTGCCAGCAGCCCAGGGACTAGCGGGTGGTACACAGATACGCAGTATTTT.

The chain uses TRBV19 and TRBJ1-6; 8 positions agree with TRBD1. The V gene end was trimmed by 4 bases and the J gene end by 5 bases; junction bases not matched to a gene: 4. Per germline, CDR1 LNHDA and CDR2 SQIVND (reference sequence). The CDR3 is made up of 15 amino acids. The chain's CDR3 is CASSKRTGNNSPLHF. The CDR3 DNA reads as TGTGCCAGTAGTAAGAGGACAGGGAATAATTCACCCCTCCACTTT. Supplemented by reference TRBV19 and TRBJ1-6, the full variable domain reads DGGITQSPKYLFRKEGQNVTLSCEQNLNHDAMYWYRQDPGQGLRLIYYSQIVNDFQKGDIAEGYSVSREKKESFPLTVTSAQKNPTAFYLCASSKRTGNNSPLHFGNGTRLTVT.

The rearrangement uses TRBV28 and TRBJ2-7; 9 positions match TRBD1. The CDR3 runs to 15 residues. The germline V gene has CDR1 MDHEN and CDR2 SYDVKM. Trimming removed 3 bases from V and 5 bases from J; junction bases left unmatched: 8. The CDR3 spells CASSLSGTGTDEQYF. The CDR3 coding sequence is TGTGCCAGCAGTTTGTCCGGGACAGGGACTGACGAGCAGTACTTC.

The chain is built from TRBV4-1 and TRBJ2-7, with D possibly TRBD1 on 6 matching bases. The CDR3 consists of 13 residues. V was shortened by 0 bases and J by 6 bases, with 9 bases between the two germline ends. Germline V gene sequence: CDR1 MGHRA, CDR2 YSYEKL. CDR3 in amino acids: CASSQDRGFEQYF. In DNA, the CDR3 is TGCGCCAGCAGCCAAGATAGGGGGTTCGAGCAGTACTTC.

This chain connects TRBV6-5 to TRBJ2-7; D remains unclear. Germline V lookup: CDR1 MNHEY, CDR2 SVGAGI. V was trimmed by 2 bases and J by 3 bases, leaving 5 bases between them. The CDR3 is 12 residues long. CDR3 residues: CASSYNSYEQYF. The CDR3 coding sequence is TGTGCCAGCAGTTACAATAGCTACGAGCAGTACTTC.

CDR3 nucleotides: TGTGCCTGGTCCAAAACAGGGAGCGAGCAGTACTTC. This translates into CAWSKTGSEQYF. The V gene is TRBV30, the J gene TRBJ2-7; D possibly corresponds to TRBD1 (6 bases). The CDR3 extends over 12 amino acids. Per the germline V gene, CDR1 is GTSNPN and CDR2 is SVGIG (reference sequence). V dropped 5 bases and J dropped 6 bases, with 14 bases sitting between them. Supplemented by reference TRBV30 and TRBJ2-7, the full variable domain reads SQTIHQWPATLVQPVGSPLSLECTVEGTSNPNLYWYRQAAGRGLQLLFYSVGIGQISSEVPQNLSASRPQDRQFILSSKKLLLSDSGFYLCAWSKTGSEQYFGPGTRLTVT.

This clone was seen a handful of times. The CDR3 protein is CASQPEFGWGQGHSGYTF. As DNA, the CDR3 is TGTGCCAGCCAGCCTGAATTCGGTTGGGGGCAGGGGCACTCGGGCTACACCTTC. V usage is TRBV7-8 and J usage is TRBJ1-2; TRBD1 is a possible D gene (6 bases). The germline gives CDR1 SGHVS, CDR2 FQNEAQ. V lost 8 bases and J 8 bases, leaving 33 bases between the germline ends. This CDR3 has 18 residues.

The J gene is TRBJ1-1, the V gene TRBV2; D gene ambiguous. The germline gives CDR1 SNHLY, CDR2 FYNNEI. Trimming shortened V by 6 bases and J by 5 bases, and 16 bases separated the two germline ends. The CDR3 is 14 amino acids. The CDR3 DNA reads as TGTGCCAGCAGCCTACGCGGACCGGGAACTGAAGCTTTCTTT. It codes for CASSLRGPGTEAFF. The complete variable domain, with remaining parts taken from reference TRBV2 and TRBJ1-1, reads EPEVTQTPSHQVTQMGQEVILRCVPISNHLYFYWYRQILGQKVEFLVSFYNNEISEKSEIFDDQFSVERPDGSNFTLKIRSTKLEDSAMYFCASSLRGPGTEAFFGQGTRLTVV.

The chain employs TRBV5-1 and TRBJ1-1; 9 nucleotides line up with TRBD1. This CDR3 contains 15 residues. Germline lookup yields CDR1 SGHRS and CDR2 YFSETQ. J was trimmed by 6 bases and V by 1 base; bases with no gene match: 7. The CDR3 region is CASSLSVGTGPEAFF. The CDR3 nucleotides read TGCGCCAGCAGCTTGTCGGTCGGGACAGGGCCTGAAGCTTTCTTT.

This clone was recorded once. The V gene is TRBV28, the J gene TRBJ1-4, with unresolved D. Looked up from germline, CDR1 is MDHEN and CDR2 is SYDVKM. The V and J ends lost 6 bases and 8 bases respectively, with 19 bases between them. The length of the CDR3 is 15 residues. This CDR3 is CASRTARGFGEKLFF. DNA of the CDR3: TGTGCCAGCAGAACAGCCCGGGGTTTCGGGGAAAAACTGTTTTTT.

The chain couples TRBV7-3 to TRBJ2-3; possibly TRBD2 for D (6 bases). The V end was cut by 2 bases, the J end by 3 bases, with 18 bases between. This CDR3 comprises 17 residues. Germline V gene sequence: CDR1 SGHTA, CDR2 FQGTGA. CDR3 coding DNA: TGTGCCAGCAGCTTAGGGCAGGGAGGCACCCGGACAGATACGCAGTATTTT. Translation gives CASSLGQGGTRTDTQYF.

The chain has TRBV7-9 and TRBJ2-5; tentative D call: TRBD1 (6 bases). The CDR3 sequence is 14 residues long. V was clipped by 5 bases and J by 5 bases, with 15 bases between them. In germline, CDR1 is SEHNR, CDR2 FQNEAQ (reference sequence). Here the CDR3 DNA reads TGTGCCAGCAGCGTACAGGGTTTCGGGGAGACCCAGTACTTC. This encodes CASSVQGFGETQYF.

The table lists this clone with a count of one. The CDR3 DNA follows: TGTGCCAGCAGTTACTCGCCAAATTCACGGACTGAAGCTTTCTTT. Residues: CASSYSPNSRTEAFF. The chain has TRBV6-5 and TRBJ1-1, with D unclear. This CDR3 contains 15 residues. Germline lookup yields CDR1 MNHEY and CDR2 SVGAGI. Trimming stripped 0 bases from V and 5 bases from J, with 13 bases between.

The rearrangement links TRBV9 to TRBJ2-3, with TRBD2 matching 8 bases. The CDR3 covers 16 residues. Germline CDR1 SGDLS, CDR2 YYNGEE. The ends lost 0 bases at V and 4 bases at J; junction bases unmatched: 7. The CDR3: CASSVAGGPVADTQYF. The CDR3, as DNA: TGTGCCAGCAGCGTAGCGGGAGGGCCGGTCGCAGATACGCAGTATTTT.